One and the same sample provided the 7 T cell receptor beta chains below, sequenced in a study of technical replicates of blood from several donors. Some clones are missing from TCRdb's copy, which holds only in-frame ones; the method was immunoSEQ multiplex PCR. The sample lists nearly 70,000 clones; around 91% were seen once. The sample comprised T cells isolated from PBMCs. These receptors were obtained from a human donor in good health.

The rearrangement links TRBV6-1 to TRBJ1-4; D is possibly TRBD1 (5 bases). V was pared by 8 bases and J by 7 bases, with 17 bases between. Germline assignment: CDR1 MNHNS and CDR2 SASEGT. The CDR3 loop spans 14 amino acids. CDR3 sequence: CASRGGYEVEKLFF. Here the CDR3 DNA reads TGTGCCAGCCGCGGGGGGTACGAGGTTGAAAAACTGTTTTTT.

CDR3 DNA sequence: TGTGCCAGCAGCCAATCGACAGGGGGGCATCAGCCCCAGCATTTT. As protein: CASSQSTGGHQPQHF. The rearrangement joins TRBV16 to TRBJ1-5; 9 bases match TRBD1. Germline V gene data show CDR1 as KGHSY and CDR2 as FQNENV. The CDR3 runs to 15 residues. Germline trimming cut 0 bases from V and 5 bases from J; bases unmatched to any gene: 2.

In this sample, this clone turned up once. The chain employs TRBV7-2 and TRBJ2-3, with D maybe TRBD2 (6 bases). Trimming left V 0 bases short and J 3 bases short, with 7 bases between. CDR3 length: 14 amino acids. The germline gives CDR1 SGHTA, CDR2 FQGNSA. CDR3 DNA sequence: TGTGCCAGCAGCTTAGCGGGAGGTACAGATACGCAGTATTTT. This sequence encodes CASSLAGGTDTQYF.

The chain's CDR3 is CASSRTIPQGAFF. The CDR3 nucleotides read TGTGCCAGCAGCCGAACGATACCCCAGGGGGCTTTCTTT. The chain carries TRBV14 and TRBJ1-1; D is possibly TRBD1 (6 bases). V shed 4 bases and J shed 11 bases, with 17 bases lying between them. Germline V CDR1 and CDR2: SGHDN, FVKESK. The CDR3 sequence is 13 residues long.

DNA for the CDR3: TGTGCCTGGAGTAATTCAGACAATGAGCAGTTCTTC. It is translated as CAWSNSDNEQFF. This chain uses TRBV30 with TRBJ2-1, with D unresolved. This CDR3 has 12 residues. Germline values: CDR1 GTSNPN, CDR2 SVGIG (reference sequence). V lost 2 bases and J lost 5, with 7 bases in between.

V gene TRBV11-2 combines with J gene TRBJ2-1, with TRBD2 identical over 9 bases. V was clipped by 1 base and J by 2 bases; unmatched bases: 3. This CDR3 region has 16 residues. Germline V lookup: CDR1 SGHAT, CDR2 FQNNGV. Here the CDR3 reads CASSLGGGRAYNEQFF. The DNA of the CDR3 is TGTGCCAGCAGCTTAGGGGGCGGGAGGGCCTACAATGAGCAGTTCTTC.

This clone was seen more than once but under ten times. In DNA, the CDR3 is TGTGCCAGCAGCTTATCGCCGGGGAACACCGGGGAGCTGTTTTTT. It specifies CASSLSPGNTGELFF. This rearrangement joins TRBV11-3 to TRBJ2-2; D call uncertain. There are 15 residues in the CDR3. Trimming left V 2 bases short and J 1 base short, with 8 bases between. The germline gives CDR1 SGHNT, CDR2 YENEEA.